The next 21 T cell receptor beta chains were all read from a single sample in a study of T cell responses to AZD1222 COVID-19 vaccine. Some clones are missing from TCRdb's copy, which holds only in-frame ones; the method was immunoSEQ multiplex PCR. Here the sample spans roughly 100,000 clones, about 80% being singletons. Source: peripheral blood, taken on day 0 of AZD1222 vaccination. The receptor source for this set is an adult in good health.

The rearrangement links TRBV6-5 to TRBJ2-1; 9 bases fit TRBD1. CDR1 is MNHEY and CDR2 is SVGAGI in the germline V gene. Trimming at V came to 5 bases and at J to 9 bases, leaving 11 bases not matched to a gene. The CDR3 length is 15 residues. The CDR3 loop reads CASSQAGTGYGEQFF. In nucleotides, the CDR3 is TGTGCCAGCAGTCAGGCCGGGACAGGGTATGGTGAGCAGTTCTTC.

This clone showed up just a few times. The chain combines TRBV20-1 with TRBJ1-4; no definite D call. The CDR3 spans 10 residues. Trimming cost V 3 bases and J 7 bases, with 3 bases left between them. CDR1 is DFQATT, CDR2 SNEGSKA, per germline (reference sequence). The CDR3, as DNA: TGCAGTGCTAGCTCTGAAAAACTGTTTTTT. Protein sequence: CSASSEKLFF.

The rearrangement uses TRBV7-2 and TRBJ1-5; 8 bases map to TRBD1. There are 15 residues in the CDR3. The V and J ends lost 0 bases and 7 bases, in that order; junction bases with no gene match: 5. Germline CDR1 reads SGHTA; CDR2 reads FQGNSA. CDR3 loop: CASSLADRVNQPQHF. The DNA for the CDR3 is TGTGCCAGCAGCTTAGCGGACAGGGTTAACCAGCCCCAGCATTTT. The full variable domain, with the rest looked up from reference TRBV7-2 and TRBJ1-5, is GAGVSQSPSNKVTEKGKDVELRCDPISGHTALYWYRQSLGQGLEFLIYFQGNSAPDKSGLPSDRFSAERTGGSVSTLTIQRTQQEDSAVYLCASSLADRVNQPQHFGDGTRLSIL.

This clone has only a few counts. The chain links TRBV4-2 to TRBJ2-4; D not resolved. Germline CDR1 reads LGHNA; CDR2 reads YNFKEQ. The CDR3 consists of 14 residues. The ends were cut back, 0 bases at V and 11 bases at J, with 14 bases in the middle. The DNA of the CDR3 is TGTGCCAGCAGCCAAGAGAAAGGCTTGATCCTTCAGTACTTC. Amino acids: CASSQEKGLILQYF.

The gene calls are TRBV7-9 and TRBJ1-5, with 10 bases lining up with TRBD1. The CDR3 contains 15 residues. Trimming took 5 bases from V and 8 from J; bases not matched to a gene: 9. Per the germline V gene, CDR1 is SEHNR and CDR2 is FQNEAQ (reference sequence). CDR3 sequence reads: CASSTGQGLGEPQHF. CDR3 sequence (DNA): TGTGCCAGCAGCACGGGACAGGGGCTTGGGGAGCCCCAGCATTTT.

The CDR3: CASSEAEGVGGNTIYF. The CDR3 DNA reads TGTGCCAGCAGTGAAGCAGAGGGTGTAGGTGGAAACACCATATATTTT. The chain carries TRBV6-1 and TRBJ1-3; the D is unclear. This CDR3 has 16 amino acids. The V end was cut by 0 bases, the J end by 3 bases, with 12 bases between. Germline CDR1 and CDR2: MNHNS and SASEGT.

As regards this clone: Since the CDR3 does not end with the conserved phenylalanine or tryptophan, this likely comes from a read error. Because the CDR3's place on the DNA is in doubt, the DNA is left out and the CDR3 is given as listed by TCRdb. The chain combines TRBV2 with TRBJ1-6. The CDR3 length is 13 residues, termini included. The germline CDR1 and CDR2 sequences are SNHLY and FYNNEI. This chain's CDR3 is CASSDGISLGPMI.

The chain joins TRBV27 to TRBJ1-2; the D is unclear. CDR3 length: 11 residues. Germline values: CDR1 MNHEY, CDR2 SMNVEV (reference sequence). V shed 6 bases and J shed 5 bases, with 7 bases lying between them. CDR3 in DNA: TGTGCCAGCAGCACGGGGTATGGCTACACCTTC. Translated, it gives CASSTGYGYTF.

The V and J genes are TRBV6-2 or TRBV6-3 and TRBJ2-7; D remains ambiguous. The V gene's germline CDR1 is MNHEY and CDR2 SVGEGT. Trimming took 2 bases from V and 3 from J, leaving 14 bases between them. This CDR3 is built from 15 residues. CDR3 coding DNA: TGTGCCAGCAGTTACGACCCTACGGTAGGCTACGAGCAGTACTTC. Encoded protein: CASSYDPTVGYEQYF.

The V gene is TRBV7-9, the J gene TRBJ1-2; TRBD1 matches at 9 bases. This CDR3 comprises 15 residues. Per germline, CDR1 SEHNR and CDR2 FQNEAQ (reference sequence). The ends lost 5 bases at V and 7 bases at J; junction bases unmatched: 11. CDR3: CASSLSGQGVSGYTF. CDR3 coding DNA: TGTGCCAGCAGCCTGTCGGGACAGGGCGTGTCTGGCTACACCTTC.

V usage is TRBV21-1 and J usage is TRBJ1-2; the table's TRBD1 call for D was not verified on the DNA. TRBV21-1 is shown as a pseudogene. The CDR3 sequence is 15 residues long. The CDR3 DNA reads TGTGCCAGCAGCATCGACAAGGGGGCGGGCTATGGCTACACCTTC. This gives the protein CASSIDKGAGYGYTF.

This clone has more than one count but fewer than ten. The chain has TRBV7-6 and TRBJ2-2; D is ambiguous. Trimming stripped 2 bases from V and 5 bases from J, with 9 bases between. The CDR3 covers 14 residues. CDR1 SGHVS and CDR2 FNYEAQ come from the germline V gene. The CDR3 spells CASSLLDGTGELFF. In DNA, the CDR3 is TGTGCCAGCAGCTTACTCGACGGGACCGGGGAGCTGTTTTTT.

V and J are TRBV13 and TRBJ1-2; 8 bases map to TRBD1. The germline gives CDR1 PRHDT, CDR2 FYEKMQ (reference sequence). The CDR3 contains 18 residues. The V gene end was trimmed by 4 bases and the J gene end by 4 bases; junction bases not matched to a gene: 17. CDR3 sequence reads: CASSSRERDRFSRYGYTF. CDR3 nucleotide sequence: TGTGCCAGCAGCTCCCGGGAGAGGGACAGGTTTTCCCGCTATGGCTACACCTTC.

The chain's CDR3 is CASSGGNSNQPQHF. CDR3 sequence (DNA): TGTGCCAGCAGTGGGGGAAATAGCAATCAGCCCCAGCATTTT. V gene TRBV25-1 combines with J gene TRBJ1-5, with unresolved D. The V end was cut by 4 bases, the J end by 0 bases, with 7 bases between. CDR1 and CDR2 (germline): MGHDK, SYGVNS. The CDR3 runs 14 residues.

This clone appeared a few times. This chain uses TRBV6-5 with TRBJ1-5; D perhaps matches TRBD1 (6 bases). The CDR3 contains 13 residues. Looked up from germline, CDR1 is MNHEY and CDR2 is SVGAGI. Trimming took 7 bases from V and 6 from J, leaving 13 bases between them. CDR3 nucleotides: TGTGCCAGCACAGAAGGGGGGAGTCAGCCCCAGCATTTT. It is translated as CASTEGGSQPQHF.

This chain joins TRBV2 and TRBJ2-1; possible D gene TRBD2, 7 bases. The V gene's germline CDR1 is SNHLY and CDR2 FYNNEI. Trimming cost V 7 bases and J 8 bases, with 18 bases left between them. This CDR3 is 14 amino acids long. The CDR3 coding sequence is TGTGCCAGCATGGGTGGGGGGGCTTTTTATGAGCAGTTCTTC. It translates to CASMGGGAFYEQFF. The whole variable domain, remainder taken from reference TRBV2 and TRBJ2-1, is EPEVTQTPSHQVTQMGQEVILRCVPISNHLYFYWYRQILGQKVEFLVSFYNNEISEKSEIFDDQFSVERPDGSNFTLKIRSTKLEDSAMYFCASMGGGAFYEQFFGPGTRLTVL.

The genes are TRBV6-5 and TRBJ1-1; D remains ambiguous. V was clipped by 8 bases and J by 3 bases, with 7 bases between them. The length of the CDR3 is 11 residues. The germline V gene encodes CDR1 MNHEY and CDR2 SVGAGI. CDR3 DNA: TGTGCCAGCGGTAGCTACACTGAAGCTTTCTTT. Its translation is CASGSYTEAFF.

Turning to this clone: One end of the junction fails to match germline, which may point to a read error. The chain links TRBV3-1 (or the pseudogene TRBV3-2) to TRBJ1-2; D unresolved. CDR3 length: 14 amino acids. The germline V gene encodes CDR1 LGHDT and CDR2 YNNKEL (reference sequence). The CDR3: CASSKEQEIYGYTF. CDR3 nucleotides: TGTGCCAGCAGCAAAGAGCAGGAGATCTATGGCTACACCTTC.

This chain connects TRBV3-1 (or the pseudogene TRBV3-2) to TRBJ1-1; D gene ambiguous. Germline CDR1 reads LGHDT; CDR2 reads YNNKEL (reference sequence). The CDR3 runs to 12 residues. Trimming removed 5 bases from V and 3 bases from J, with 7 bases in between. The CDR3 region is CASSTSDTEAFF. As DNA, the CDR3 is TGTGCCAGCAGCACCTCCGACACTGAAGCTTTCTTT.

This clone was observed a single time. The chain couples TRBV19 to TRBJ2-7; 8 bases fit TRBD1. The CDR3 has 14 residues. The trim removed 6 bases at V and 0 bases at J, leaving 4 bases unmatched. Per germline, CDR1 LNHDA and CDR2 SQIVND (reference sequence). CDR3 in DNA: TGTGCCAGTAGCAAACAGGGGGACTCCTACGAGCAGTACTTC. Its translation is CASSKQGDSYEQYF.

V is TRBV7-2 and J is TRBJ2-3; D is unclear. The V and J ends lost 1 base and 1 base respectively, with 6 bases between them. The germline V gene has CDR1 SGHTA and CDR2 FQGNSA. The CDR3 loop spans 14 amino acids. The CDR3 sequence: CASSLGLRTDTQYF. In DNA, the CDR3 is TGTGCCAGCAGCTTAGGGCTCCGCACAGATACGCAGTATTTT.